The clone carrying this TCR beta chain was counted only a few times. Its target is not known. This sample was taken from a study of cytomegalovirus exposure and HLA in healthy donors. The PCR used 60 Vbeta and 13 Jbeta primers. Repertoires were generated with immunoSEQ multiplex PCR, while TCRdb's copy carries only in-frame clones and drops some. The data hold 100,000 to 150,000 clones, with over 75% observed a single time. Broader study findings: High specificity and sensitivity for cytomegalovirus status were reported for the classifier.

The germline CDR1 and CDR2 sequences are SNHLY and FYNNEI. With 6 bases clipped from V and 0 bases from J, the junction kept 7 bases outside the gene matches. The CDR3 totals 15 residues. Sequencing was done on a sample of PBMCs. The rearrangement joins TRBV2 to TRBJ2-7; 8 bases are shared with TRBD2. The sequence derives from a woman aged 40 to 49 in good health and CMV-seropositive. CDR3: CASSLKTSASYEQYF. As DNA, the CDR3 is TGTGCCAGCAGCCTCAAGACTAGCGCCTCCTACGAGCAGTACTTC.